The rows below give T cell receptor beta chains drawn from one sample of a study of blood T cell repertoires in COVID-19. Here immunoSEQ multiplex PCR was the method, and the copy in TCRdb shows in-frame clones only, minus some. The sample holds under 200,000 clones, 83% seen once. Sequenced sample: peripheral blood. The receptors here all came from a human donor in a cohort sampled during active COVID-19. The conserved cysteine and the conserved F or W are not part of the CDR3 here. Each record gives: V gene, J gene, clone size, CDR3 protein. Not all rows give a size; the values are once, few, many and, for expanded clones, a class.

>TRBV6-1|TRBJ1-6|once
ASSEAAGAASGTLH
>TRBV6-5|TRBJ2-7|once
ASSLRTGSAYEQY
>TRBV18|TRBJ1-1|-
ASSQTGTGRTEAF
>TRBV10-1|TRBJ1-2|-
ASSDRTGMGYT
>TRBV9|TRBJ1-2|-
ASSATGDLNYGYT
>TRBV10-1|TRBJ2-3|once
ASSSGALTDTQY
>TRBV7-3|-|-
ASSLTSVSYEQY
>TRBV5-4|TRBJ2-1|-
ASSSGDEQF
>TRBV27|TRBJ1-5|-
ASSYRTGLKDQPQH
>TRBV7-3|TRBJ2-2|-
ASSPAYSRRSGELF
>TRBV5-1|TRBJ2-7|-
ASSPDNYEQY
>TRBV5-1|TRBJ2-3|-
ASSSYGQTPADTQY
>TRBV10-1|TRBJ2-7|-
ASSPGTAYEQY
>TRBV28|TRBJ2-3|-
ASLPSDIPDTQY
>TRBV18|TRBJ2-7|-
ASSGGQFYEQY
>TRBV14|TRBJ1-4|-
ASSQERVSYEKLF
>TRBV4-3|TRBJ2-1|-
ASSQATAGRNEQF
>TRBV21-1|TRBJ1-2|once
ASSNPPPFYGYT
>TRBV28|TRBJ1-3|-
ASSAPKGLSGNTIY
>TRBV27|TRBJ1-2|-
ASSPRGGYGYT
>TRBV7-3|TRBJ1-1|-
ASSPDRDRAEAF
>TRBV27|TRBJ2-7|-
ASGQAGGVSEQY
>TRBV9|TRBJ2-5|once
ASSVAPGYQETQY
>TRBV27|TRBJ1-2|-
ASRSPSNYGYT
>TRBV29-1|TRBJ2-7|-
SVLLQGRPYEQY
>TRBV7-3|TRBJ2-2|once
ASSLNPLATTGELF
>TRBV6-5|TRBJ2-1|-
ASSYGWGRDEQF
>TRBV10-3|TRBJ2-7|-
AISGPGGDRESEQY
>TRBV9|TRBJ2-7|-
ASSVGDSRYEQY